The rows below give T cell receptor beta chains drawn from one sample of a study of long-term antiretroviral therapy in people with HIV. Measured with immunoSEQ multiplex PCR; TCRdb has only the in-frame clones, and not every one. The sample lists fewer than 35,000 clones; 85% were seen once. The sequencing here drew on unsorted PBMCs, taken about 3.5 years after starting antiretroviral therapy. These receptors were taken from a man between 18 and 35 years old with HIV. The CDR3 runs from the conserved cysteine through the conserved F or W. Fields, in order: J gene, V gene, clone size, CDR3 length, D gene, CDR3 protein, CDR3 DNA. D genes are given only for firm matches. Some rows mark clone size as missing; the rest say once, few, many or name a class of expanded clone.

>TRBJ2-7|TRBV9|NA|15|TRBD2
CASSPWGGSLSEQYF
TGTGCCAGCAGCCCCTGGGGCGGGAGCCTAAGCGAGCAGTACTTC
>TRBJ1-5|TRBV28|NA|15|NA
CASSLTQGSNQPQHF
TGTGCCAGCAGTTTGACCCAGGGGAGCAATCAGCCCCAGCATTTT
>TRBJ1-1|TRBV5-1|once|19|TRBD1
CASSLGGPGTGSRSTEAFF
TGCGCCAGCAGCTTGGGGGGCCCCGGGACAGGGAGTCGGAGCACTGAAGCTTTCTTT
>TRBJ1-4|TRBV7-2|NA|15|NA
CASSLEGPPNEKLFF
TGTGCCAGCAGCTTAGAGGGGCCCCCTAATGAAAAACTGTTTTTT
>TRBJ2-3|TRBV5-4|NA|14|TRBD1
CASSPQTGTDTQYF
TGTGCCAGCAGCCCTCAGACAGGGACAGATACGCAGTATTTT
>TRBJ1-1|TRBV25-1|NA|14|NA
CASQEQGMNTEAFF
TGTGCCAGCCAAGAACAGGGAATGAACACTGAAGCTTTCTTT
>TRBJ2-7|TRBV5-4|NA|14|TRBD1
CASSRGGTGHEQYF
TGTGCCAGCAGTCGAGGGGGGACAGGCCACGAGCAGTACTTC
>TRBJ2-7|TRBV7-8|NA|13|NA
CASSLAQGREQYF
TGTGCCAGCAGCTTAGCTCAGGGAAGAGAGCAGTACTTC
>TRBJ2-7|TRBV19|NA|13|NA
CASSTVGTYEQYF
TGTGCCAGTAGTACTGTGGGGACCTACGAGCAGTACTTC
>TRBJ1-2|TRBV6-4|NA|12|TRBD1
CASRAGQGGYTF
TGTGCCAGCAGGGCTGGACAGGGGGGCTACACCTTC
>TRBJ2-7|TRBV27|NA|13|NA
CASSTQTANEQYF
TGTGCCAGCAGTACCCAGACAGCGAACGAGCAGTACTTC
>TRBJ2-3|TRBV7-9|NA|12|NA
CASSLGIDTQYF
TGTGCCAGCAGCTTAGGCATAGATACGCAGTATTTT
>TRBJ1-2|TRBV29-1|NA|16|TRBD1
CSVRDWETGTGKGYTF
TGCAGCGTTCGCGACTGGGAGACCGGGACAGGGAAAGGCTACACCTTC
>TRBJ1-5|TRBV6-1|NA|14|NA
CASSGSYSNQPQHF
TGTGCCAGCAGTGGTTCATACTCCAATCAGCCCCAGCATTTT
>TRBJ1-1|TRBV19|NA|14|NA
CASRLRGGDTEAFF
TGTGCCAGTAGGCTCAGGGGAGGGGACACTGAAGCTTTCTTT
>TRBJ2-1|TRBV27|once|14|NA
CASSPAFSYNEQFF
TGTGCCAGCAGTCCAGCTTTTTCCTACAATGAGCAGTTCTTC
>TRBJ1-2|TRBV27|NA|15|TRBD1
CASSLQQGKNYGYTF
TGTGCCAGCAGTTTACAACAGGGGAAGAACTATGGCTACACCTTC
>TRBJ2-7|TRBV14|NA|13|NA
CASSRTTLGEQYF
TGTGCCAGCAGCCGTACGACCCTGGGCGAGCAGTACTTC
>TRBJ1-1|TRBV2|NA|13|NA
CASILWRATEAFF
TGTGCCAGCATATTGTGGAGGGCCACTGAAGCTTTCTTT
>TRBJ1-3|TRBV9|NA|15|NA
CASSPLRGAGNTIYF
TGTGCCAGCAGCCCCCTGCGGGGGGCCGGAAACACCATATATTTT
>TRBJ2-6|TRBV25-1|NA|15|TRBD2
CASSDAGAGANVLTF
TGTGCCAGCAGTGATGCGGGGGCTGGGGCCAACGTCCTGACTTTC
>TRBJ1-1|TRBV20-1|NA|11|NA
CSALGGTEAFF
TGCAGTGCCCTGGGGGGCACTGAAGCTTTCTTT
>TRBJ2-1|TRBV2|NA|15|TRBD2
CASRKLAGGYNEQFF
TGTGCCAGCAGGAAACTAGCGGGGGGGTACAATGAGCAGTTCTTC
>TRBJ1-1|TRBV9|NA|14|NA
CASSVDRANTEAFF
TGTGCCAGCAGCGTAGACAGGGCTAACACTGAAGCTTTCTTT
>TRBJ1-1|TRBV19|NA|15|NA
CASSIDRSSNTEAFF
TGTGCCAGTAGTATAGATCGAAGCTCGAACACTGAAGCTTTCTTT
>TRBJ1-1|TRBV7-3|NA|14|TRBD1
CASSPSGGRTEAFF
TGTGCCAGCAGCCCCTCAGGGGGCAGGACTGAAGCTTTCTTT
>TRBJ2-1|TRBV7-8|NA|14|TRBD1
CASSLMTGDNEQFF
TGTGCCAGCAGCTTGATGACAGGGGACAATGAGCAGTTCTTC
>TRBJ2-7|TRBV5-1|NA|13|NA
CASSLQQGYEQYF
TGCGCCAGCAGCTTGCAACAGGGCTACGAGCAGTACTTC
>TRBJ2-7|TRBV4-2|NA|15|NA
CASSQGAGATYEQYF
TGTGCCAGCAGCCAAGGGGCGGGGGCAACCTACGAGCAGTACTTC
>TRBJ2-1|TRBV13|once|15|TRBD1
CASSSGTGSYNEQFF
TGTGCCAGCAGCTCCGGGACAGGGTCCTACAATGAGCAGTTCTTC
>TRBJ1-1|TRBV7-9|NA|16|TRBD1
CASSLGQGWMNTEAFF
TGTGCCAGCAGCCTGGGACAGGGGTGGATGAACACTGAAGCTTTCTTT
>TRBJ2-1|TRBV29-1|NA|17|TRBD2
CSVGASGRPSSYNEQFF
TGCAGCGTTGGGGCTAGCGGTCGCCCCAGCTCCTACAATGAGCAGTTCTTC
>TRBJ2-7|TRBV7-6|once|14|NA
CASSLGAGAYEQYF
TGTGCCAGCAGCTTAGGTGCAGGGGCCTACGAGCAGTACTTC
>TRBJ2-1|TRBV14|NA|14|NA
CASSQVPSVNEQFF
TGTGCCAGCAGCCAAGTGCCCTCGGTCAATGAGCAGTTCTTC
>TRBJ2-7|TRBV7-9|few|15|TRBD2
CASSGGRGGTYEQYF
TGTGCCAGCAGCGGAGGGAGGGGTGGGACCTACGAGCAGTACTTC
>TRBJ1-1|TRBV4-1|NA|14|NA
CASSQVPTGTEAFF
TGCGCCAGCAGCCAAGTACCAACTGGCACTGAAGCTTTCTTT
>TRBJ1-5|TRBV2|NA|13|NA
CASSERAGQPQHF
TGTGCCAGCAGTGAGCGGGCCGGCCAGCCCCAGCATTTT
>TRBJ2-5|TRBV2|NA|15|TRBD2
CASSASGSSQETQYF
TGTGCCAGCAGCGCTAGCGGGAGTTCTCAAGAGACCCAGTACTTC
>TRBJ1-1|TRBV7-9|NA|14|TRBD1
CASSPGTGETEAFF
TGTGCCAGCAGTCCCGGGACAGGGGAGACTGAAGCTTTCTTT
>TRBJ1-5|TRBV7-2|NA|14|NA
CASSSSQGLQPQHF
TGTGCCAGCAGCTCCTCTCAGGGTCTTCAGCCCCAGCATTTT
>TRBJ1-6|TRBV12-5|few|13|TRBD1
CASGGTGGSPLHF
TGTGCTAGTGGCGGGACAGGGGGCTCACCCCTCCACTTT
>TRBJ1-3|TRBV19|few|10|NA
CATVAGTIYF
TGTGCTACAGTGGCGGGAACCATATATTTT
>TRBJ2-3|TRBV2|NA|15|TRBD2
CASSAGLAGADTQYF
TGTGCCAGCAGTGCCGGACTAGCGGGAGCCGATACGCAGTATTTT
>TRBJ2-7|TRBV7-9|once|15|TRBD1
CASSLGQGAVYEQYF
TGTGCCAGCAGCTTGGGACAGGGGGCTGTCTACGAGCAGTACTTC
>TRBJ2-7|TRBV9|NA|15|TRBD2
CASSEGLEATYEQYF
TGTGCCAGCAGCGAGGGACTAGAGGCAACCTACGAGCAGTACTTC
>TRBJ2-1|TRBV19|NA|19|TRBD2
CASSDGLARRELPYNEQFF
TGTGCCAGTAGTGATGGACTAGCGAGAAGAGAGCTTCCCTACAATGAGCAGTTCTTC
>TRBJ1-2|TRBV5-4|few|15|NA
CASSSISTDRSGYTF
TGTGCCAGCAGCTCAATATCCACTGACAGGTCAGGCTACACCTTC
>TRBJ2-1|TRBV19|once|12|NA
CASSIGTYEQFF
TGTGCCAGTAGTATAGGGACCTATGAGCAGTTCTTC
>TRBJ1-4|TRBV28|NA|15|NA
CASSSGTLEGEKLFF
TGTGCCAGCAGTTCCGGGACACTTGAGGGGGAAAAACTGTTTTTT
>TRBJ1-2|TRBV6-1|NA|17|NA
CASSEGGYALINYGYTF
TGTGCCAGCAGTGAAGGAGGGTACGCGCTCATTAACTATGGCTACACCTTC
>TRBJ2-7|TRBV7-8|NA|14|NA
CASSLGQSTYEQYF
TGTGCCAGCAGCTTAGGACAGTCCACCTACGAGCAGTACTTC
>TRBJ1-2|TRBV28|NA|15|TRBD1
CASSWDRAPLRSYTF
TGTGCCAGCAGTTGGGACAGGGCGCCCCTAAGGAGCTACACCTTC
>TRBJ2-6|TRBV5-4|NA|15|NA
CASSLGGYGANVLTF
TGTGCCAGCAGCTTGGGGGGGTACGGGGCCAACGTCCTGACTTTC
>TRBJ2-2|TRBV29-1|NA|17|TRBD2
CSARSGTSGGDAGELFF
TGCAGCGCCCGCTCCGGGACTAGCGGGGGGGACGCCGGGGAGCTGTTTTTT
>TRBJ2-7|TRBV4-1|NA|17|TRBD1
CASSQEGRDRGSYEQYF
TGCGCCAGCAGCCAAGAGGGCCGGGACAGGGGATCCTACGAGCAGTACTTC